These 24 T cell receptor beta chains share one sample of origin, sequenced in a study of beta chain features in type 1 diabetes. All of the isolated RNA was reverse transcribed, so expressed TCRB transcripts were sequenced. Sequencing was performed with immunoSEQ multiplex PCR; in TCRdb, only in-frame clones are kept and a portion is missing. The data contain some 500,000 clones, over 10% of them singletons. The specimen sequenced was naive CD4+ T cells from blood. Receptors originate from a woman younger than 35 in good health.

CDR3 nucleotide sequence: TGCAGCGCGGGACTCCTTTTTGGGGCTTTCTTT. This translates into CSAGLLFGAFF. V usage is TRBV29-1 and J usage is TRBJ1-1; D perhaps matches TRBD1 (5 bases). Germline assignment: CDR1 SQVTM and CDR2 ANQGSEA. Trimming removed 7 bases from V and 11 bases from J, with 17 bases in between. The CDR3 totals 11 residues.

J is TRBJ2-5 and V is TRBV15; D perhaps matches TRBD1 (6 bases). Germline V CDR1 and CDR2: LNHNV, YYDKDF (reference sequence). CDR3 length: 15 residues. V was clipped by 2 bases and J by 7 bases, with 17 bases between them. This chain's CDR3 is CATSRTTGTKGTQYF. In DNA, the CDR3 is TGTGCCACCAGCAGAACCACCGGGACAAAGGGGACCCAGTACTTC.

This clone was observed a few times. The chain uses TRBV15 and TRBJ1-3; the D is unclear. This CDR3 comprises 14 residues. CDR1 is LNHNV, CDR2 YYDKDF, per germline (reference sequence). Trimming took 5 bases from V and 3 from J, leaving 11 bases between them. The chain's CDR3 is CATSGGRFGNTIYF. The CDR3 DNA is TGTGCCACCAGCGGTGGTCGGTTTGGAAACACCATATATTTT. Full variable domain (outside the CDR3, taken from reference TRBV15 and TRBJ1-3): DAMVIQNPRYQVTQFGKPVTLSCSQTLNHNVMYWYQQKSSQAPKLLFHYYDKDFNNEADTPDNFQSRRPNTSFCFLDIRSPGLGDTAMYLCATSGGRFGNTIYFGEGSWLTVV.

This clone was observed a few times. CDR3 nucleotides: TGTGCCAGCTCACCAAAGTCTGGGGCCACTCAGCCCCAGCATTTT. Amino acid sequence: CASSPKSGATQPQHF. The J gene is TRBJ1-5, the V gene TRBV18; a possible D gene is TRBD1 (5 bases). The CDR3 extends over 15 amino acids. Trimming cost V 2 bases and J 6 bases, with 14 bases left between them. Germline CDR1 KGHSH, CDR2 LQKENI.

The genes are TRBV16 and TRBJ1-4; 7 bases align to TRBD1. The CDR3 runs to 13 residues. Germline V CDR1 and CDR2: KGHSY, FQNENV. J gave up 7 bases and V 4 bases, and 3 bases lay outside the gene matches. CDR3: CASSRQGSEKLFF. CDR3 DNA sequence: TGTGCCAGCAGCCGACAGGGTAGTGAAAAACTGTTTTTT. Supplemented by reference TRBV16 and TRBJ1-4, the full variable domain reads GEEVAQTPKHLVRGEGQKAKLYCAPIKGHSYVFWYQQVLKNEFKFLISFQNENVFDETGMPKERFSAKCLPNSPCSLEIQATKLEDSAVYFCASSRQGSEKLFFGSGTQLSVL.

This clone was seen a few times. The chain uses TRBV29-1 and TRBJ1-1; D is perhaps TRBD1 (5 bases). The CDR3 totals 12 residues. Trimming took 4 bases from V and 6 from J, leaving 12 bases between them. Germline lookup yields CDR1 SQVTM and CDR2 ANQGSEA. As DNA, the CDR3 is TGCAGCGTTGGGGGGTACGGGTCTGAAGCTTTCTTT. Residues: CSVGGYGSEAFF.

This clone occurred a few times. This chain links TRBV5-6 with TRBJ2-5; 9 bases line up with TRBD2. CDR3 length: 11 residues. V lost 4 bases to trimming and J lost 14 bases; unmatched junction nucleotides: 6. Germline-derived CDR1 and CDR2 are SGHDT and YYEEEE. DNA of the CDR3: TGTGCCAGCAGCGCCTCCGGGACTAGCTACTTC. Amino acid sequence: CASSASGTSYF. Full variable domain (remainder filled in from reference TRBV5-6 and TRBJ2-5): DAGVTQSPTHLIKTRGQQVTLRCSPKSGHDTVSWYQQALGQGPQFIFQYYEEEERQRGNFPDRFSGHQFPNYSSELNVNALLLGDSALYLCASSASGTSYFGPGTRLLVL.

This rearrangement joins TRBV20-1 to TRBJ2-7; no firm D call. Trimming shortened V by 3 bases and J by 6 bases, and 9 bases separated the two germline ends. There are 11 residues in the CDR3. Germline values: CDR1 DFQATT, CDR2 SNEGSKA (reference sequence). The CDR3 spells CSARGTGEQYV. The CDR3 coding sequence is TGCAGTGCTAGGGGCACCGGCGAGCAGTACGTC.

This clone was observed a few times. This chain joins TRBV5-1 and TRBJ2-3; the match to TRBD2 covers 11 bases. Germline loops: CDR1 SGHRS, CDR2 YFSETQ. V lost 5 bases and J lost 6; bases outside the gene matches: 11. The CDR3 sequence is 16 residues long. The CDR3 here is CASRTGTSGPWDTQYF. The DNA of the CDR3 is TGCGCCAGCAGAACCGGGACTAGCGGTCCTTGGGATACGCAGTATTTT.

This clone was seen more than once but under ten times. The gene calls are TRBV4-3 and TRBJ2-7; D is unclear. The V end was cut by 0 bases, the J end by 3 bases, with 9 bases between. Germline values: CDR1 LGHNA, CDR2 YSLEER. The CDR3 runs to 14 residues. DNA for the CDR3: TGCGCCAGCAGCCAAGAGGCTCGCGGCTACGAGCAGTACTTC. The encoded protein is CASSQEARGYEQYF.

This clone came up a few times. The genes are TRBV4-2 and TRBJ2-3; no firm D call. V lost 0 bases, J lost 4 bases, and 2 bases lay in between. The CDR3 is made up of 12 amino acids. From germline, CDR1 is LGHNA and CDR2 YNFKEQ. CDR3 nucleotide sequence: TGTGCCAGCAGCCAAGACTCAGATACGCAGTATTTT. This gives the protein CASSQDSDTQYF.

This chain joins TRBV4-1 and TRBJ1-2; D possibly corresponds to TRBD1 (5 bases). The ends were cut back, 2 bases at V and 1 base at J, with 20 bases in the middle. This CDR3 spans 18 amino acids. Per the germline V gene, CDR1 is MGHRA and CDR2 is YSYEKL. In DNA, the CDR3 is TGCGCCAGCAGCCAACCAATTGGACCCAGACAGCATAACTATGGCTACACCTTC. It encodes CASSQPIGPRQHNYGYTF.

The CDR3 bases are TGTGCCACCGGACAGGGGGGCTACGAGCAGTACTTC. Translating gives CATGQGGYEQYF. The rearrangement joins TRBV19 to TRBJ2-7; TRBD1 matches at 10 bases. This CDR3 spans 12 amino acids. V shed 10 bases, J shed 3 bases, and the junction held 3 bases outside the gene matches. Germline CDR1 reads LNHDA; CDR2 reads SQIVND (reference sequence).

This clone was counted only a few times. This rearrangement joins TRBV7-2 to TRBJ1-5; D is unresolved. The CDR3 sequence is 13 residues long. V was clipped by 5 bases and J by 5 bases, with 10 bases between them. Per germline, CDR1 SGHTA and CDR2 FQGNSA. The CDR3 is CASSPSGHQPQHF. The CDR3 nucleotides read TGTGCCAGCAGCCCTTCCGGGCATCAGCCCCAGCATTTT.

This clone was seen more than once but under ten times. The chain joins TRBV9 to TRBJ2-7; 9 bases map to TRBD2. Per the germline V gene, CDR1 is SGDLS and CDR2 is YYNGEE. This CDR3 has 14 residues. Trimming removed 3 bases from V and 6 bases from J; junction bases left unmatched: 7. Written as DNA, the CDR3 is TGTGCCAGCAGCGCGGGACTAGCTTCGCGCGAGCAGTACTTC. Translated: CASSAGLASREQYF.

The gene calls are TRBV29-1 and TRBJ1-4; the match to TRBD1 covers 7 bases. V shed 4 bases and J 7 bases; nucleotides not matched to a gene: 0. The CDR3 runs to 11 residues. CDR1 is SQVTM, CDR2 ANQGSEA, per germline. CDR3 region: CSVAGGEKLFF. DNA of the CDR3: TGCAGCGTTGCAGGGGGTGAAAAACTGTTTTTT.

This clone has a handful of counts. The chain has TRBV29-1 and TRBJ2-7; 7 nucleotides match TRBD2. The CDR3 totals 11 residues. Germline V gives CDR1 SQVTM, CDR2 ANQGSEA. V was clipped by 7 bases and J by 3 bases; unmatched bases: 3. The CDR3 DNA sequence: TGCAGCGCTGAGCGGGGCTACGAGCAGTACTTC. Translated: CSAERGYEQYF.

This clone has a handful of counts. The chain joins TRBV7-2 to TRBJ2-2; no reliable D call. The CDR3 runs to 12 residues. CDR1 is SGHTA and CDR2 is FQGNSA in the germline V gene. V lost 1 base and J 6 bases, leaving 3 bases between the germline ends. This CDR3 reads CASSLVSGELFF. The CDR3 nucleotides read TGTGCCAGCAGCTTAGTTTCCGGGGAGCTGTTTTTT.

This chain links TRBV9 with TRBJ1-6; tentatively, D is TRBD1 (5 bases). With 0 bases removed from V and 7 bases from J, the gap between germline ends came to 8 bases. Germline V gene data show CDR1 as SGDLS and CDR2 as YYNGEE. The CDR3 has 14 amino acids. The DNA of the CDR3 is TGTGCCAGCAGCGTAGTCCCAGGGAATTCACCCCTCCACTTT. Protein: CASSVVPGNSPLHF.

CDR3 bases: TGTGCCAGCAGTGAATATTTCGAGCAGTACTTC. Translation: CASSEYFEQYF. V gene TRBV2 combines with J gene TRBJ2-7; D remains unclear. Deletions cut 2 bases from V and 6 bases from J, with 5 bases between. This CDR3 has 11 residues. Looked up from germline, CDR1 is SNHLY and CDR2 is FYNNEI. The whole variable domain, filled in from reference TRBV2 and TRBJ2-7, reads EPEVTQTPSHQVTQMGQEVILRCVPISNHLYFYWYRQILGQKVEFLVSFYNNEISEKSEIFDDQFSVERPDGSNFTLKIRSTKLEDSAMYFCASSEYFEQYFGPGTRLTVT.

This clone occurred a few times. CDR3 region: CASSDRTGGSQYF. CDR3 nucleotides: TGTGCCAGCAGTGACAGAACAGGGGGTTCACAGTATTTT. The V gene is TRBV25-1, the J gene TRBJ2-3, with 8 positions matching TRBD1. Germline V gene data show CDR1 as MGHDK and CDR2 as SYGVNS. Unmatched junction bases numbered 8, after V lost 3 bases and J lost 12 bases. This CDR3 has 13 residues.

Only a few counts were recorded for this clone. V gene TRBV25-1 combines with J gene TRBJ1-4; D possibly corresponds to TRBD1 (5 bases). Germline assignment: CDR1 MGHDK and CDR2 SYGVNS. CDR3 length: 16 amino acids. The ends were cut back, 6 bases at V and 5 bases at J, with 19 bases in the middle. The CDR3 sequence is CASSGGRGGSNEKLFF. The CDR3, as DNA: TGTGCCAGCAGCGGCGGGCGGGGCGGCTCCAATGAAAAACTGTTTTTT.

The chain joins TRBV27 to TRBJ2-1; TRBD2 might be the D (6 bases). Trimming left V 5 bases short and J 3 bases short, with 14 bases between. The CDR3 loop spans 15 amino acids. Germline loops: CDR1 MNHEY, CDR2 SMNVEV (reference sequence). The CDR3 DNA reads TGTGCCAGCAGTGTACTAGCTTCTCGCTACAATGAGCAGTTCTTC. This sequence encodes CASSVLASRYNEQFF.

This chain links TRBV18 with TRBJ2-7; D remains ambiguous. The CDR3 is made up of 14 amino acids. CDR1 and CDR2 (germline): KGHSH, LQKENI. V was shortened by 4 bases and J by 2 bases, with 12 bases between the two germline ends. DNA of the CDR3: TGTGCCAGCTCACTAAGTAAAGCAGCCTACGAGCAGTACTTC. It encodes CASSLSKAAYEQYF.